The source of this TCR beta chain is a study of T cells in Graves' hyperthyroidism and ophthalmopathy. Whole-study findings and limits: Ophthalmopathy, as predicted by the model, came a median 6.5 months after the prediction. Blood held most thyroid clonotypes expanded above 0.001 frequency. By a 13 V-J model, ophthalmopathy was set apart from stable hyperthyroidism.

This clonotype was found many times. Its antigen remains unidentified. Extraction of PBMCs used roughly 9.4 ml of fresh peripheral blood. TCR beta CDR3 regions were amplified from RNA transcripts. TCR CDR3 regions were first amplified by RT-PCR with HTBI primers. MiXCR, run by TCRdb on the multiplex PCR reads, gives a single entry per CDR3 protein. The sample consists of about 520,000 distinct CDR3 sequences, approximately 25% of them appearing once. The CDR3 loop spans 13 amino acids. CDR1 is KGHDR and CDR2 is SFDVKD in the germline V gene. V was trimmed by 0 bases and J by 6 bases, leaving 8 bases between them.

The specimen was blood. This receptor was taken from a woman aged 25 to 39 with Graves' ophthalmopathy. This sequence joins TRBV24-1 and TRBJ2-7; D uncertain. CDR3 coding DNA: TGTGCCACCAGTGATTTGGTTGGCGGCGAGCAGTACTTC. Translating it yields CATSDLVGGEQYF.